This T cell receptor (beta chain) is drawn from a study of T-cell reconstitution after alpha-beta-depleted transplantation in children. The study, taken as a whole, reports: Some patients' high day-60 TCRbeta diversity was traced to surviving recipient T cells and thymic progenitors. T-cell numbers and diversity, one year after transplant, stemmed largely from T cells that were newly produced. Reportedly, only several hundred clones from non-depleted graft cells drove alpha-beta T-cell counts at about two months.

Unique molecular identifiers were incorporated during preparation of the TCRbeta library. TCRdb analysed the PCR reads with MiXCR anew, one entry per CDR3 protein. This sample carries approximately 300,000 distinct CDR3 sequences, 6% to 10% of them seen once, and the ten largest clones take approximately 9%. Per the germline V gene, CDR1 is DFQATT and CDR2 is SNEGSKA (reference sequence). The CDR3 runs to 15 residues. V shed 3 bases and J 5 bases; nucleotides not matched to a gene: 10. This clonotype was detected a few times. Its antigen is unidentified. The rearrangement uses TRBV20-1 and TRBJ2-5, with TRBD2 matching 9 bases. Material: peripheral blood, obtained 360 days after TCRalphabeta/CD19-depleted stem cell transplant. The clonotype originates from a female patient aged 2-10 years who had a stem cell transplant for Fanconi anemia, so the T cells may come from the graft donor. The CDR3 DNA reads TGCAGTGCTAGCCCCCTAGCGGGGTCCTTGGAGACCCAGTACTTC. This encodes CSASPLAGSLETQYF.